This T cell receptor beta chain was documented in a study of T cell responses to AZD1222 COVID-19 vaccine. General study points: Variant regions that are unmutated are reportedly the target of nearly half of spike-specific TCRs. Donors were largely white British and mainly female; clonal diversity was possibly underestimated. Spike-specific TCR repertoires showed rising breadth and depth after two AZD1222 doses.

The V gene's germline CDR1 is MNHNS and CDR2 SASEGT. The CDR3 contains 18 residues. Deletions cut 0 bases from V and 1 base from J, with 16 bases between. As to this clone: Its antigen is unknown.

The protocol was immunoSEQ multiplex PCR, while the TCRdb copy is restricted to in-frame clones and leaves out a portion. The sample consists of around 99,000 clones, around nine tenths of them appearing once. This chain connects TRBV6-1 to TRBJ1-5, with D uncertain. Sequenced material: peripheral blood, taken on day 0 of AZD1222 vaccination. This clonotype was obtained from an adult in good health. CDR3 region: CASSEAGVARSSNQPQHF. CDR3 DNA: TGTGCCAGCAGTGAAGCAGGAGTTGCCCGCTCAAGCAATCAGCCCCAGCATTTT.